The rows below give T cell receptor beta chains drawn from one sample of a study of shared clonotypes between healthy human individuals. The method was immunoSEQ multiplex PCR; TCRdb's version includes in-frame clones alone and lacks a portion of them. The sample has fewer than 1.4 million clones, 75% to 85% seen once. Sample: memory CD4+ T cells from PBMCs. Receptor source: a man aged 18-30 years in good health. Some clones in this sample may be carry-over from other donors' samples. The CDR3 runs from the conserved cysteine through the conserved F or W. Each record gives: CDR3 DNA, CDR3 protein, J gene, D gene, V gene, clone size. A D gene is named only where the DNA matches it firmly. Where a row states a size, it is once, few, many or the class of an expanded clone; other rows omit it.

TGTGCCAGCAGTCAGGGACTAGCGGGGTTGGGGCAGTTCTTC	CASSQGLAGLGQFF	TRBJ2-1	TRBD2	TRBV7-8	.
TGTGCCAGCACCACAGGGATCGGGAACACCGGGGAGCTGTTTTTT	CASTTGIGNTGELFF	TRBJ2-2	.	TRBV5-4	few
TGTGCCAGTAGTATCGGGACAGAAGAGACCCAGTACTTC	CASSIGTEETQYF	TRBJ2-5	TRBD1	TRBV19	.
TGTGCCATCAGTCCGGCGGCCCCGGCTCTCCGGTCCGGAAACACCATATATTTT	CAISPAAPALRSGNTIYF	TRBJ1-3	.	TRBV10-3	.
TGTGCCAGCAGTCAGCGAAGGGGATTAACGAACACCATATATTTT	CASSQRRGLTNTIYF	TRBJ1-3	.	TRBV6-5	.
TGTGCCAGCAGGGGAATACGGAAGAACACTGAAGCTTTCTTT	CASRGIRKNTEAFF	TRBJ1-1	.	TRBV11-2	.
TGTGCCAGCAGTTTTCGCCGCAGGGGTGGCGGCTACACCTTC	CASSFRRRGGGYTF	TRBJ1-2	.	TRBV27	.
TGCGCCAGCAGCATGCAGCTGGGACAGGGATCCTACGAGCAGTACTTC	CASSMQLGQGSYEQYF	TRBJ2-7	TRBD1	TRBV5-1	.
TGTGCCAGCAGCGACGGGGGGCCCCAGCATTTT	CASSDGGPQHF	TRBJ1-5	.	TRBV9	.
TGTGCCAGCTCACCACAGGACAGGGGACTGCGGTACTTC	CASSPQDRGLRYF	TRBJ2-7	TRBD1	TRBV18	.
TGTGCCAGCAGCGTAGGACCGATTAGCACAGATACGCAGTATTTT	CASSVGPISTDTQYF	TRBJ2-3	.	TRBV9	.
TGTGCCAGCAGCTTGGATTTCGCCAGGGAAGCTTTCTTT	CASSLDFAREAFF	TRBJ1-1	.	TRBV5-6	.
TGTGCCAGTTACCGCCCAGATACGCAGTATTTT	CASYRPDTQYF	TRBJ2-3	.	TRBV5-8	.
TGTGCCAGCAGTTTAGGGAACAGGACCCCTTCCCAGCATTTT	CASSLGNRTPSQHF	TRBJ1-5	.	TRBV28	.
TGTGCCTGGACAGGGGCGAGCTCTGGGGCCAACGTCCTGACTTTC	CAWTGASSGANVLTF	TRBJ2-6	.	TRBV30	many
TGTGCCAGCAGCTGGGACCAAGGGGGAAATGAGCAGTTCTTC	CASSWDQGGNEQFF	TRBJ2-1	.	TRBV5-4	.
TGTGCCAGCTCACCACCGGGGCAGTACGAGCAGTACTTC	CASSPPGQYEQYF	TRBJ2-7	.	TRBV18	.
TGCGCCAGCAGCTTGGAGACCGGCCAAGAGACCCAGTACTTC	CASSLETGQETQYF	TRBJ2-5	.	TRBV5-1	.
TGTGCCAGCAGTGTAGGGGGACCGACAAATCAGCCCCAGCATTTT	CASSVGGPTNQPQHF	TRBJ1-5	.	TRBV6-1	few
TGTGCCAGCAGCCCGCGGGCGGGGGGCGGCGAGACCCAGTACTTC	CASSPRAGGGETQYF	TRBJ2-5	TRBD2	TRBV11-2	many
TGTGCCAGCAGCTTGGGGGGTCGCCCTGAAGCTTTCTTT	CASSLGGRPEAFF	TRBJ1-1	.	TRBV11-1	.
TGTGCCAGCAGTGAATTTCAATGGGATTCCAATCAGCCCCAGCATTTT	CASSEFQWDSNQPQHF	TRBJ1-5	.	TRBV6-1	.
TGTGCCAGCTCATCATCACAGGGACTCCTTGAAGCTTTCTTT	CASSSSQGLLEAFF	TRBJ1-1	.	TRBV18	.
TGTGCCTGGAAACCCCGCGTGTTACAGGACAGGCTCTATGGCTACACCTTC	CAWKPRVLQDRLYGYTF	TRBJ1-2	TRBD1	TRBV30	.
TGCGCCAGCAGCTTGGCCTACGGGACCTACGAGCAGTACTTC	CASSLAYGTYEQYF	TRBJ2-7	.	TRBV5-1	.
TGCGCCAGCAGCTTGGAACAGGGCGGTGGCTATGGCTACACCTTC	CASSLEQGGGYGYTF	TRBJ1-2	.	TRBV5-1	.
TGTGCCAGCAGTTTACAGAACTATGGCTACACCTTC	CASSLQNYGYTF	TRBJ1-2	.	TRBV28	many
TGTGCCAGCAGCTCGGGGGGGACCTTTAGGGAGACCCAGTACTTC	CASSSGGTFRETQYF	TRBJ2-5	TRBD2	TRBV7-9	.
TGTGCCAGCAGGACGACTAGCGGGAGGATAGGAGAGCAGTACTTC	CASRTTSGRIGEQYF	TRBJ2-7	TRBD2	TRBV2	.
TGTGCCAGAGAAGGGAGGGCTAGCGGGAAAAGGTCGCCTCAGTACTTC	CAREGRASGKRSPQYF	TRBJ2-5	TRBD2	TRBV30	few
TGTGCTAGTGGCTACGACAGGGGTGGTGAGCAGTTCTTC	CASGYDRGGEQFF	TRBJ2-1	TRBD1	TRBV12-5	.
TGTGCCAGCAGGAGGACAGCCTACAATGAGCAGTTCTTC	CASRRTAYNEQFF	TRBJ2-1	.	TRBV27	.
TGTGCCAGCAGTTCACCAGCGAGGAGCTCCTACAATGAGCAGTTCTTC	CASSSPARSSYNEQFF	TRBJ2-1	.	TRBV27	.
TGTGCCAGCAGTTTCCAGGGAGACTATGGCTACACCTTC	CASSFQGDYGYTF	TRBJ1-2	.	TRBV28	.
TGTGCCAGCAGCTTGCCCCCGAGCTACGAGCAGTACTTC	CASSLPPSYEQYF	TRBJ2-7	.	TRBV5-8	.
TGTGCCAGCAGTGCGCAGACAAGCAATCAGCCCCAGCATTTT	CASSAQTSNQPQHF	TRBJ1-5	.	TRBV2	.
TGTGCCACCGTGCGGGAGATACTCGTCAATGAGCAGTTCTTC	CATVREILVNEQFF	TRBJ2-1	TRBD2	TRBV28	.
TGCGCCAGCAGCTTGGGCTTTGGCGGGAGGTCGGAGACCCAGTACTTC	CASSLGFGGRSETQYF	TRBJ2-5	TRBD2	TRBV5-1	.
TGTGCCAGCAGTTACTTAGAGAGATCAACGCAGTATTTT	CASSYLERSTQYF	TRBJ2-3	.	TRBV6-5	.
TGCGCCAGCAGCCACACCTCACAGGGTGCTTCGGTTTATGGCTACACCTTC	CASSHTSQGASVYGYTF	TRBJ1-2	.	TRBV5-1	.
TGTGCCAGCAGTTTAGTCATTGGGCTAGCGGGATATCAGTTCTTC	CASSLVIGLAGYQFF	TRBJ2-1	TRBD2	TRBV28	.
TGTGCCAGCAGCGCTGGACGGGCGCTGGATGGCTACACCTTC	CASSAGRALDGYTF	TRBJ1-2	.	TRBV7-3	.
TGTGCCAGCTCATCGGGACTAGCGGGAGGCGATGAGCAGTTCTTC	CASSSGLAGGDEQFF	TRBJ2-1	TRBD2	TRBV18	.
TGTGCCAGCAGCTTAGGTCCTAAAGAGACCCAGTACTTC	CASSLGPKETQYF	TRBJ2-5	.	TRBV11-3	.
TGTGCCAGCATCCCCCGGGTTAACCAAGAGACCCAGTACTTC	CASIPRVNQETQYF	TRBJ2-5	.	TRBV6-5	.
TGCGCCAGCAGCCATACACAGGGTTACGAGCAGTACTTC	CASSHTQGYEQYF	TRBJ2-7	.	TRBV5-1	.
TGCAGCGTTCAAAATCTATTGGGACCCGGGGAGCTGTTTTTT	CSVQNLLGPGELFF	TRBJ2-2	.	TRBV29-1	.
TGTGCCAGCAGAGCGGGACAAGCGTACGAGCAGTACTTC	CASRAGQAYEQYF	TRBJ2-7	.	TRBV2	few
TGTGCCAGCAGTCCAAGGACAGGGTACAACGAGCAGTACTTC	CASSPRTGYNEQYF	TRBJ2-7	TRBD1	TRBV27	.
TGTGCCACCACGGGGGTCCGATACTCTGGAAACACCATATATTTT	CATTGVRYSGNTIYF	TRBJ1-3	.	TRBV10-3	once
TGTGCCAGCTCGACAGGGGATCAGCCCCAGCATTTT	CASSTGDQPQHF	TRBJ1-5	TRBD1	TRBV18	.
TGTGCCAGCAGCACCCTCGGGAGGACCTACGAGCAGTACTTC	CASSTLGRTYEQYF	TRBJ2-7	TRBD2	TRBV7-2	.
TGTGCCAGCAGCGGACGTCTTCAAGCGGGCCATACAGATACGCAGTATTTT	CASSGRLQAGHTDTQYF	TRBJ2-3	.	TRBV9	.
TGTGCCAGCAGCTTGGGAGAGAACACTGAAGCTTTCTTT	CASSLGENTEAFF	TRBJ1-1	.	TRBV11-2	.
TGTGCCAGCAGTCACCAACAGGGTCTTTCCTCCTACAATGAGCAGTTCTTC	CASSHQQGLSSYNEQFF	TRBJ2-1	.	TRBV28	.
TGTGCCAGCAGTTTAGTCAGCCCCGCCACTGAAGCTTTCTTT	CASSLVSPATEAFF	TRBJ1-1	.	TRBV27	.
TGCAGCGTAGCCACCGGGACACTCAACTATGGCTACACCTTC	CSVATGTLNYGYTF	TRBJ1-2	.	TRBV29-1	.
TGTGCCAGCAGCTACGAGGAGGGTGGTGAGACCCAGTACTTC	CASSYEEGGETQYF	TRBJ2-5	.	TRBV6-1	.
TGCGCCAGCAGCCAAGAACCGGGACTAGCGGGAGGGCCGGGGAATGAGCAGTTCTTC	CASSQEPGLAGGPGNEQFF	TRBJ2-1	TRBD2	TRBV4-3	.
TGTGCCAGCAGCGACCAAGGGACAGGCCGATTTCGGGGCTACACCTTC	CASSDQGTGRFRGYTF	TRBJ1-2	TRBD1	TRBV7-8	.